Listed below are T cell receptor beta chains from one sample, sequenced in a study of cytomegalovirus exposure and HLA in healthy donors. Using immunoSEQ multiplex PCR, the repertoire was profiled, and TCRdb retains in-frame clones only, with some absent. The data hold about 190,000 clones, with around 86% observed a single time. The sequencing input was PBMCs. The source is a middle-aged man in good health and CMV-seropositive. Each CDR3 is given without its conserved first and last residue. Expanded clones get a size class; other rows say once, few or many, or leave the size out.

v_gene,abundance,j_gene,CDR3aa
TRBV5-8,-,TRBJ1-5,ASSLQDNQPQH
TRBV19,-,TRBJ2-1,ASSVGQAYNEQF
TRBV27,-,TRBJ2-7,ASRFDRGEQY
TRBV4-3,-,TRBJ2-3,ASSPGQGSDTQY
TRBV6-5,-,TRBJ1-2,ASSYQATSQGYT
TRBV7-2,-,TRBJ2-1,ASSLRGTYNEQF
TRBV15,once,TRBJ1-6,ATSRVSSGGSPLH
TRBV9,-,TRBJ2-3,ASSVPRQGGFTDTQY
TRBV19,-,TRBJ1-5,ASSILRLNQPQH
TRBV4-1,-,TRBJ1-6,ASSHPKGEPRNSPLH
TRBV29-1,-,TRBJ1-4,SGQGGEKLF
TRBV30,-,TRBJ2-1,AWSAGQGRNEQF
TRBV19,-,TRBJ1-1,ASSIGTGGYTEAF
TRBV5-3,-,TRBJ2-2,ARSCGLAGGQSGAGELF
TRBV7-8,-,TRBJ2-5,ASSLIRGAAETQY
TRBV19,-,TRBJ2-7,ASSITGGGEQY
TRBV9,-,TRBJ1-1,ASSPHEGVNTEAF
TRBV7-6,-,TRBJ2-3,ASSPKGGGTDTQY
TRBV28,-,TRBJ1-1,ASSRGGLDTEAF
TRBV7-9,-,TRBJ1-5,SSSLGGVGQPQH
TRBV4-1,once,TRBJ1-1,ASSQGISAEAF
TRBV2,once,TRBJ2-5,ASVAGLQETQY
TRBV10-2,-,TRBJ1-1,ASRPDRLNTEAF
TRBV7-9,-,TRBJ2-5,ASSIFMGQEY
TRBV7-9,-,TRBJ1-1,ASSSGQGANTEAF
TRBV5-1,-,TRBJ2-3,ASSDLGQTDTQY
TRBV11-2,-,TRBJ2-2,ASSQGPGELF
TRBV18,-,TRBJ2-7,ASSVRTGDEQY
TRBV27,-,TRBJ1-5,ASSLRRGLDQPQH
TRBV6-6,-,TRBJ2-1,ASSRRTSGGGEQF
TRBV11-3,-,TRBJ2-6,ASSLTGAGANVLT
TRBV6-1,-,TRBJ2-1,ASRPGGVDEQF
TRBV30,once,TRBJ2-1,AWRRGGNYNEQF
TRBV7-2,-,TRBJ2-7,ASSLARDRAYEQY
TRBV6-5,once,TRBJ2-3,ASSYLGSGSRRY
TRBV6-6,-,TRBJ1-5,ASSYPGTADQPQH
TRBV18,-,TRBJ2-5,ASSPPRRQETQY
TRBV6-6,-,TRBJ2-5,ASSSLDRVGTQY
TRBV5-4,-,TRBJ1-4,ASSLGTATNEKLF
TRBV2,-,TRBJ1-2,ASSEDRGYGYT
TRBV4-1,-,TRBJ1-4,ASSQVLQQGAHEKLF